This T cell receptor beta chain was sequenced during a study of blood T cells in healthy people across ages. General observations from the study: Higher diversity, along with more naive CD4+ cells, distinguished long-lived donors from aged donors. The fall in TCR beta diversity per million T cells was roughly linear with age.

V dropped 7 bases and J dropped 4 bases, with 10 bases sitting between them. Germline V gene data show CDR1 as WSHSY and CDR2 as SAAADI. The length of the CDR3 is 12 residues. Of note for this clonotype: The antigen is undetermined.

The second PCR ran about 6 to 12 cycles with a sample-barcoded 5' primer and J-beta primers. Via MiXCR, TCRdb re-called the 5' RACE reads, giving one row per CDR3 protein. The sample holds 1.5 million to 1.8 million distinct CDR3 sequences; around 40% are singletons and the top ten take more than 4%. The rearrangement uses TRBV10-2 and TRBJ1-2, with D uncertain. The specimen sequenced was blood. This TCR derives from a woman between 18 and 29 years old in good health. This CDR3 is CASNGGSYGYTF. The CDR3 DNA is TGCGCCAGCAATGGAGGGTCCTATGGCTACACCTTC.